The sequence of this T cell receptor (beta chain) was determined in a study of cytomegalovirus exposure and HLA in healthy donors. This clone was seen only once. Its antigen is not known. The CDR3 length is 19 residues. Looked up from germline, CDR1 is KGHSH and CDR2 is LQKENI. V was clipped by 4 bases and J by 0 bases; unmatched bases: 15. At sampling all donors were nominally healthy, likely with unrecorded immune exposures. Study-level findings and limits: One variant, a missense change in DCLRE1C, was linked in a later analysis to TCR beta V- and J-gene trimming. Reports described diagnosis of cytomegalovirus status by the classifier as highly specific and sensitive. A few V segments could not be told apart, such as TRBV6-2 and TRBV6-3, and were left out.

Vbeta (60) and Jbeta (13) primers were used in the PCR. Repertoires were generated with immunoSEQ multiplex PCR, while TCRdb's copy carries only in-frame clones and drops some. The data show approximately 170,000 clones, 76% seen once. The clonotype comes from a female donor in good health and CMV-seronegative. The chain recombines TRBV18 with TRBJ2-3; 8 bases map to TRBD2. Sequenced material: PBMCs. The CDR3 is CASSLVPTSGATSTDTQYF. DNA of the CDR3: TGTGCCAGCTCACTCGTCCCAACTAGCGGAGCTACTAGCACAGATACGCAGTATTTT.